This T cell receptor beta chain was retrieved from a study of shared clonotypes between healthy human individuals. The germline CDR1 and CDR2 sequences are SNHLY and FYNNEI. V was pared by 5 bases and J by 7 bases, with 12 bases between. The CDR3 covers 13 residues. Regarding the study as a whole: Genetic and exposure-history diversity was limited by the small donor number.

As to this clone: Its antigen is not identified.

With unsorted samples, genomic DNA was obtained from tens of millions of PBMCs. Execution of the assay was at deep level. TCRdb keeps only in-frame clones here, not all; method: immunoSEQ multiplex PCR. Of fewer than 600,000 clones listed, around 79% were seen once; the top ten hold around 14%. Sequencing used PBMCs. The sequence was collected from a middle-aged woman in good health. Some clones in this sample may be carry-over from other donors' samples. The rearrangement joins TRBV2 to TRBJ2-1, with D uncertain. The CDR3 reads CASSRDVKNEQFF. The DNA for the CDR3 is TGTGCCAGCAGTAGGGATGTGAAGAATGAGCAGTTCTTC. The full variable domain, with the rest looked up from reference TRBV2 and TRBJ2-1, is EPEVTQTPSHQVTQMGQEVILRCVPISNHLYFYWYRQILGQKVEFLVSFYNNEISEKSEIFDDQFSVERPDGSNFTLKIRSTKLEDSAMYFCASSRDVKNEQFFGPGTRLTVL.